This T cell receptor beta chain was found in a study of beta chain features in type 1 diabetes. Germline loops: CDR1 SEHNR, CDR2 FQNEAQ (reference sequence). V was shortened by 3 bases and J by 2 bases, with 5 bases between the two germline ends. The CDR3 is 13 residues long. Findings and caveats of the study: Among type 1 diabetes patients, VDJ junctions had fewer insertions and more deletions. Patients with Type 1 diabetes showed moderately but significantly shorter TCRB CDR3s in all four CD4+ subsets.

Isolated RNA was reverse transcribed in full, so expressed TCRB transcripts were sequenced. Measured with immunoSEQ multiplex PCR; TCRdb has only the in-frame clones, and not every one. The sample records over 600,000 clones, around 12% being singletons. This clone was observed a handful of times. Its antigen is still unknown. Material for sequencing was naive CD4+ T cells from blood. The receptor was isolated from a man between 25 and 39 years old with type 1 diabetes. The V and J genes are TRBV7-9 and TRBJ2-1; no clear D gene. This CDR3 is CASSFPPYNEQFF. CDR3 nucleotide sequence: TGTGCCAGCAGCTTCCCACCCTACAATGAGCAGTTCTTC.